The rows below give T cell receptor beta chains drawn from one sample of a study of T cells after yellow fever vaccination. Each CDR3 protein is one row after TCRdb ran MiXCR on the 5' RACE reads. The sample lists 360,000 or so distinct CDR3 sequences; 9.5% to 13% were seen once. The sample in question was PBMCs, obtained on the day of the first yellow fever vaccination. The receptors stem from a man between 18 and 35 years old who received the YFV17D yellow fever vaccine. Each CDR3 is given without its conserved first and last residue. Each record gives: V gene, J gene, CDR3 length, CDR3 protein.

TRBV7-2	TRBJ2-1	14	ASSRGGAGGDNEQF
TRBV24-1	TRBJ1-1	10	ATSDLRGEAF
TRBV5-4	TRBJ2-5	11	ATLAGEQETQY
TRBV12-3/TRBV12-4	TRBJ2-3	11	ASRTPNTDTQY
TRBV5-1	TRBJ2-7	14	ASSYLERGPYYEQY
TRBV7-2	TRBJ2-3	15	ASSLGRRGGVTDTQY
TRBV4-2	TRBJ1-4	13	ASSPRDGVNEKLF
TRBV5-1	TRBJ2-3	12	ASMPMAGGDTQY
TRBV6-2/TRBV6-3	TRBJ2-1	12	ASSTQGLTDEQF
TRBV7-3	TRBJ2-2	14	ASSSLGGTNTGELF
TRBV6-1	TRBJ1-2	11	ASSPDSTRGYT
TRBV20-1	TRBJ1-5	13	SAVQGAQANQPQH
TRBV5-1	TRBJ2-1	14	ASSRTGASSYNEQF
TRBV4-3	TRBJ2-1	12	ASSQMGLKGEQF
TRBV1	TRBJ2-1	14	ASSRDSGEFYNEQF
TRBV12-3/TRBV12-4	TRBJ1-2	10	ASSPTGYGYT
TRBV5-5	TRBJ1-1	12	ASSTRDLNTEAF
TRBV7-9	TRBJ1-2	12	ASSLFPAPGGYT
TRBV20-1	TRBJ1-4	13	SARPLSLTNEKLF
TRBV20-1	TRBJ1-4	13	SAREGTATNEKLF
TRBV5-1	TRBJ1-4	11	ASSLDPGEKLF
TRBV15	TRBJ2-6	14	ATSRERYSGANVLT
TRBV5-1	TRBJ2-7	12	ASSEGLLRGEQY
TRBV7-2	TRBJ1-1	13	ASSLVGHPNTEAF
TRBV5-1	TRBJ2-1	11	ASSLTNYNEQF
TRBV13	TRBJ2-7	9	ASSLRHEQY
TRBV4-1	TRBJ1-6	20	ASSQEGSWQGRSNEINSPLH
TRBV19	TRBJ2-1	14	ASSTLYGGGRDEQF
TRBV5-4	TRBJ2-2	13	ASSLERAGTGELF
TRBV7-3	TRBJ2-1	15	ASSPVGRGELYNEQF
TRBV9	TRBJ2-1	13	ASSPGGTTDNEQF
TRBV5-6	TRBJ1-5	13	ASSLYQDNYQPQH
TRBV4-3	TRBJ2-3	14	ASSHQLAGGRDTQY
TRBV5-1	TRBJ1-1	14	ASSRRGTGEKTEAF
TRBV27	TRBJ1-5	12	ASSTGPRNQPQH
TRBV7-2	TRBJ2-3	12	ASSHGLSTDTQY
TRBV4-1	TRBJ1-5	14	ASSQGAYRWEQPQH
TRBV4-1	TRBJ2-2	11	ASSRVSTGELF
TRBV20-1	TRBJ2-7	10	SARPDPYEQY
TRBV19	TRBJ1-2	14	ASRTPLRGLGYGYT
TRBV10-2	TRBJ2-7	13	ASSAAGGIWDEQY
TRBV12-3/TRBV12-4	TRBJ2-5	12	ASSFRGQRETQY
TRBV4-3	TRBJ2-1	12	ASSQESRAWEQF
TRBV9	TRBJ1-6	12	ASSPEGANSPLH
TRBV11-2	TRBJ2-1	15	ASSLDSAGGTYNEQF
TRBV11-2	TRBJ1-1	11	ASSLAGETEAF
TRBV7-2	TRBJ2-1	10	ASSGYHNEQF
TRBV14	TRBJ2-7	12	ASSQQTGAYEQY
TRBV18	TRBJ1-2	12	ASSPTPEGSGYT
TRBV7-6	TRBJ1-2	12	ASSSLRSEYGYT
TRBV23-1	TRBJ2-2	10	ASQSTPGELF
TRBV24-1	TRBJ2-3	16	ATSDRGTDTQGADTQY
TRBV11-1	TRBJ2-6	16	ASSLGDTPLSRANVLT
TRBV6-1	TRBJ1-2	11	ASSLGTGYGYT
TRBV28	TRBJ1-3	14	ASSPPNWGGENTIY
TRBV7-9	TRBJ1-1	12	ASRNSYGETEAF
TRBV5-1	TRBJ1-1	12	ASASGQEGFGAF
TRBV6-1	TRBJ2-1	12	ASSPPGPDNEQF
TRBV29-1	TRBJ1-2	11	SGRTGDYYGYT